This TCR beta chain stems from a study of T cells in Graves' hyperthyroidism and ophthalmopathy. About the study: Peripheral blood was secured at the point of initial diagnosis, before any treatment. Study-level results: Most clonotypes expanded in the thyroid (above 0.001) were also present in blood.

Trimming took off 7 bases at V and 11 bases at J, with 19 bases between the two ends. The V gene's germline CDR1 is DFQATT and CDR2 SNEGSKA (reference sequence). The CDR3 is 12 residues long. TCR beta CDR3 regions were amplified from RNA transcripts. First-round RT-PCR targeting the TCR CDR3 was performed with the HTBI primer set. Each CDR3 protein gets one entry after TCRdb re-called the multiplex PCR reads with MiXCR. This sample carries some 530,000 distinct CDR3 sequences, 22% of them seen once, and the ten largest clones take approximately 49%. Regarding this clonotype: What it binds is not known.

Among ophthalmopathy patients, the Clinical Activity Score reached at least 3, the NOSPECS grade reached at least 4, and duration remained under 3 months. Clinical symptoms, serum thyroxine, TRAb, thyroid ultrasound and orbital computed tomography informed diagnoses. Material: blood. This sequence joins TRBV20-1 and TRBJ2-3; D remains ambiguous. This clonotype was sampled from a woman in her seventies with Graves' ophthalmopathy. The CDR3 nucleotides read TGCAGTGTCGCCCCCGGTGATCGTGGGCAGTATTTT. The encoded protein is CSVAPGDRGQYF.